The 11 T cell receptor beta chains in this list originate from one sample, sequenced in a study of shared clonotypes between healthy human individuals. Assay used: immunoSEQ multiplex PCR; TCRdb lists only in-frame clones, some missing. In the table there are about 1,800,000 clones, approximately 94% of which are singletons. Naive-designated CD8 cells lacked CD45RO, were positively enriched for CCR7, and omitted terminally differentiated effector memory CD45RA+ cells. Sequencing used naive CD8+ T cells sorted from blood. These receptors were obtained from a young man in good health.

The chain recombines TRBV7-3 with TRBJ2-5; 8 nucleotides line up with TRBD2. CDR1 and CDR2 (germline): SGHTA, FQGTGA. The CDR3 loop spans 15 amino acids. V lost 0 bases to trimming and J lost 2 bases; unmatched junction nucleotides: 2. The CDR3 region has the DNA TGTGCCAGCAGCTTAACCGGCGGGGGGCAAGAGACCCAGTACTTC. This sequence encodes CASSLTGGGQETQYF.

The V and J genes are TRBV5-1 and TRBJ1-6; perhaps TRBD1 as D (5 bases). This CDR3 contains 21 residues. Germline assignment: CDR1 SGHRS and CDR2 YFSETQ. The V and J ends lost 4 bases and 0 bases respectively, with 26 bases between them. This chain's CDR3 is CASSTRFPSRDSSSYNSPLHF. The DNA of the CDR3 is TGCGCCAGCAGCACCCGGTTCCCCTCCCGGGACTCGAGCTCCTATAATTCACCCCTCCACTTT.

V is TRBV25-1 and J is TRBJ1-1; maybe TRBD1 (6 bases). The germline CDR1 and CDR2 sequences are MGHDK and SYGVNS. Trimming removed 5 bases from V and 5 bases from J, with 12 bases in between. This CDR3 is built from 13 residues. CDR3 sequence (DNA): TGTGCCAGCAGTCTCCCAGGGGAGACTGAAGCTTTCTTT. This sequence encodes CASSLPGETEAFF.

This chain connects TRBV7-8 to TRBJ2-1; TRBD2 aligns across 10 bases. CDR1 SGHVS and CDR2 FQNEAQ come from the germline V gene. Trimming removed 5 bases from V and 0 bases from J; junction bases left unmatched: 10. The CDR3 totals 18 residues. The CDR3 region is CASSAWTSGTSSYNEQFF. CDR3 DNA: TGTGCCAGCAGCGCATGGACTAGCGGCACCAGCTCCTACAATGAGCAGTTCTTC. Using reference TRBV7-8 and TRBJ2-1 for the parts outside the CDR3, the full variable domain is GAGVSQSPRYKVAKRGQDVALRCDPISGHVSLFWYQQALGQGPEFLTYFQNEAQLDKSGLPSDRFFAERPEGSVSTLKIQRTQQEDSAVYLCASSAWTSGTSSYNEQFFGPGTRLTVL.

The genes are TRBV27 and TRBJ1-6; D gene uncertain. This CDR3 contains 13 residues. V was trimmed by 10 bases and J by 7 bases, leaving 14 bases between them. Germline CDR1 is MNHEY and CDR2 is SMNVEV (reference sequence). The CDR3 sequence is CATRYGTNSPLHF. The DNA of the CDR3 is TGTGCCACAAGGTACGGCACGAATTCACCCCTCCACTTT.

This chain uses TRBV2 with TRBJ1-1, with TRBD1 matching over 7 bases. The germline V gene has CDR1 SNHLY and CDR2 FYNNEI. CDR3 length: 14 residues. Trimming cost V 6 bases and J 2 bases; bases outside gene matches: 6. The CDR3 DNA is TGTGCCAGCAGAGGGACAGCTCGAAACACTGAAGCTTTCTTT. It codes for CASRGTARNTEAFF.

Concerning this clone itself: In the same sample, other DNA sequences code for this CDR3. V usage is TRBV5-6 and J usage is TRBJ1-1; D gene uncertain. This CDR3 has 12 residues. Germline values: CDR1 SGHDT, CDR2 YYEEEE. Trimming left V 1 base short and J 4 bases short, with 5 bases between. This chain's CDR3 is CASSLSGTEAFF. For the CDR3, the DNA is TGTGCCAGCAGCTTGTCGGGCACTGAAGCTTTCTTT.

The rearrangement links TRBV4-1 to TRBJ2-1; the D is unclear. The germline gives CDR1 MGHRA, CDR2 YSYEKL. Deletions cut 0 bases from V and 3 bases from J, with 6 bases between. The CDR3 consists of 14 residues. This chain's CDR3 is CASSQDEYYNEQFF. The CDR3 DNA sequence: TGCGCCAGCAGCCAAGATGAGTACTACAATGAGCAGTTCTTC.

This clone has only one observation. The chain has TRBV28 and TRBJ1-6, with TRBD1 identical over 7 bases. The length of the CDR3 is 15 residues. In germline, CDR1 is MDHEN, CDR2 SYDVKM. The V and J ends lost 3 bases and 8 bases, in that order; junction bases with no gene match: 7. The CDR3 DNA sequence: TGTGCCAGCAGTTTCCCCGACAGGGTCTATTCACCCCTCCACTTT. Protein product: CASSFPDRVYSPLHF.

V usage is TRBV7-9 and J usage is TRBJ2-7, with D tentatively TRBD1 (6 bases). The CDR3 has 15 residues. The V end lost 2 bases, the J end lost 3 bases, and 14 bases lay between the germline ends. Germline assignment: CDR1 SEHNR and CDR2 FQNEAQ (reference sequence). The CDR3 coding sequence is TGTGCCAGCAGCTTAATAGAAACAGGGAACTACGAGCAGTACTTC. Translating it yields CASSLIETGNYEQYF.

V is TRBV28 and J is TRBJ2-5; no clear D gene. Germline CDR1 is MDHEN and CDR2 is SYDVKM. The CDR3 consists of 13 residues. Deletions cut 6 bases from V and 2 bases from J, with 10 bases between. DNA for the CDR3: TGTGCCAGCAGGGGTCCGTATCAAGAGACCCAGTACTTC. It translates to CASRGPYQETQYF.